The rows below give T cell receptor beta chains drawn from one sample of a study of siplizumab effects on memory and regulatory T cells. Profiling relied on immunoSEQ multiplex PCR, and the TCRdb table lists in-frame clones only, not all of them. In the table there are under 70,000 clones, roughly 85% of which are singletons. What was sequenced was memory CD4+ T cells sorted from blood. Receptors were obtained from a human donor in good health. Each CDR3 is given with its conserved first and last residue. Each record gives: D gene, V gene, CDR3 protein. A D gene is named only where the DNA matches it firmly.

d_call: .
v_call: TRBV20-1
cdr3_aa: CSAVSVETQYF

d_call: TRBD1
v_call: TRBV10-3
cdr3_aa: CAISEGTGLTDTQYF

d_call: .
v_call: TRBV11-1
cdr3_aa: CASSLAGEYGYTF

d_call: TRBD2
v_call: TRBV7-3
cdr3_aa: CAKIKRGAYNEQFF

d_call: .
v_call: TRBV6-1
cdr3_aa: CASSEAGGRETQYF

d_call: TRBD1
v_call: TRBV7-2
cdr3_aa: CASSLMGQGNQPQHF

d_call: .
v_call: TRBV5-6
cdr3_aa: CASSLWSSYNSPLHF

d_call: TRBD1
v_call: TRBV13
cdr3_aa: CASSFGTGLTGANVLTF

d_call: .
v_call: TRBV6-1
cdr3_aa: CASSEIGNNYGYTF

d_call: TRBD2
v_call: TRBV6-6
cdr3_aa: CASTSPGGGATDTQYF

d_call: .
v_call: TRBV9
cdr3_aa: CASSPQASSGANVLTF

d_call: .
v_call: TRBV11-2
cdr3_aa: CASSLLAGSTDTQYF

d_call: TRBD1
v_call: TRBV18
cdr3_aa: CASSPRGQGVSTEPQHF

d_call: .
v_call: TRBV5-1
cdr3_aa: CASSLGAGADNSPLHF

d_call: .
v_call: TRBV7-2
cdr3_aa: CASSLGLLRGNEQFF

d_call: TRBD1
v_call: TRBV29-1
cdr3_aa: CSVSTTGTGHYEQYF

d_call: .
v_call: TRBV5-6
cdr3_aa: CASSSEMGSSDSPLHF

d_call: .
v_call: TRBV7-6
cdr3_aa: CASSSPGPYSPLHF

d_call: TRBD1
v_call: TRBV5-6
cdr3_aa: CASSSGTGRFYTF

d_call: .
v_call: TRBV6-1
cdr3_aa: CAISESTGSSKDNEQFF

d_call: TRBD1
v_call: TRBV7-9
cdr3_aa: CASSFGQGDYNEQFF

d_call: .
v_call: TRBV18
cdr3_aa: CASSPKAGPGEQYF

d_call: .
v_call: TRBV28
cdr3_aa: CASSLWERGNGYTF

d_call: TRBD1
v_call: TRBV7-8
cdr3_aa: CASSFDRGGQNEQYF

d_call: .
v_call: TRBV25-1
cdr3_aa: CASSEEGRSSYNSPLHF